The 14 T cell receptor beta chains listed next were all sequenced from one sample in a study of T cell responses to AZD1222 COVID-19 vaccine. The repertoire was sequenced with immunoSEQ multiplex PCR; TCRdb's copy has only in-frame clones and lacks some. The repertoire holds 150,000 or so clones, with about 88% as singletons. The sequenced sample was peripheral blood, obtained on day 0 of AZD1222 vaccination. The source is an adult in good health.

The CDR3 is CASSLDGGETQYF. The CDR3 DNA sequence: TGTGCCAGCAGCTTAGACGGGGGAGAGACCCAGTACTTC. The V call is TRBV6-5, the J call TRBJ2-5; TRBD2 is a possible D gene (6 bases). The V end was cut by 6 bases, the J end by 4 bases, with 12 bases between. From germline, CDR1 is MNHEY and CDR2 SVGAGI. This CDR3 has 13 amino acids.

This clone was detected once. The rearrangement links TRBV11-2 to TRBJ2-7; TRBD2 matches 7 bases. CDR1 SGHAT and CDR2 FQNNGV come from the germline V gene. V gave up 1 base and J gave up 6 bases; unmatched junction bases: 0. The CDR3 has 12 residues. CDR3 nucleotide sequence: TGTGCCAGCAGCTTAGCGGGGGGCGAGCAGTACTTC. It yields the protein CASSLAGGEQYF.

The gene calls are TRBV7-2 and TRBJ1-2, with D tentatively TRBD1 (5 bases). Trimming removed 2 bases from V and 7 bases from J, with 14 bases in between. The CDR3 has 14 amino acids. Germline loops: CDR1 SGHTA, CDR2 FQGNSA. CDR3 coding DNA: TGTGCCAGCAGCTTACAGTCAGGGACGGGTGGCTACACCTTC. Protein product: CASSLQSGTGGYTF.

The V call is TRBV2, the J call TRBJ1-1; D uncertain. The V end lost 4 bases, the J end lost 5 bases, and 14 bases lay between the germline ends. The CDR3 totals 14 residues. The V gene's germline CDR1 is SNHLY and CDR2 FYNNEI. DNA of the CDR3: TGTGCCAGCAGTGTGGAGGGAGGAAGGACTGAAGCTTTCTTT. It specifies CASSVEGGRTEAFF.

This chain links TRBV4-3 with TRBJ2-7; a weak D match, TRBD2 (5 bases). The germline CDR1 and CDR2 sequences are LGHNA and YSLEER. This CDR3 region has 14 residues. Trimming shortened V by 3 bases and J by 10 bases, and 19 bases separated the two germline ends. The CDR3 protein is CASSQLAGTPDQYF. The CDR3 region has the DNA TGCGCCAGCAGCCAGCTAGCTGGCACGCCCGATCAGTACTTC.

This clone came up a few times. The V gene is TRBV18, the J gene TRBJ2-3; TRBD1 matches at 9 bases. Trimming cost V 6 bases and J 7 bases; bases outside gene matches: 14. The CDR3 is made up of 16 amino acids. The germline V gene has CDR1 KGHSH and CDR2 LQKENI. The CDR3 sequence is CASSPPGQGTSNTQYF. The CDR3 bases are TGTGCCAGCTCTCCGCCGGGACAGGGTACGTCGAATACGCAGTATTTT.

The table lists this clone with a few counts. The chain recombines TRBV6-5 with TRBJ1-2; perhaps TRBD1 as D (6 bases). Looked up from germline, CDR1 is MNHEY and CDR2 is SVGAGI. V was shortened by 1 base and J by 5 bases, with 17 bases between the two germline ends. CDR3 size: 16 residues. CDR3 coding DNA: TGTGCCAGCAGTTACTTCTCGGGGGCCGGGTCTTATGGCTACACCTTC. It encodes CASSYFSGAGSYGYTF.

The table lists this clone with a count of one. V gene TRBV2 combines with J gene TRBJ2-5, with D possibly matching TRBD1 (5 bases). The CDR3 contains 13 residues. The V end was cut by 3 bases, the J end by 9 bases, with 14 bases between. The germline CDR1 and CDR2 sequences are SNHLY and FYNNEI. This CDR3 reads CASSDQGLSAQYF. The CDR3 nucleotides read TGTGCCAGCAGTGATCAGGGTTTAAGCGCCCAGTACTTC.

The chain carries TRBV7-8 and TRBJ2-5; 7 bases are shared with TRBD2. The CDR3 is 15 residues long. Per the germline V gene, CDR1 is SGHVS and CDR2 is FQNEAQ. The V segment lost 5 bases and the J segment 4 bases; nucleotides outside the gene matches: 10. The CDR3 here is CASSPERTRSETQYF. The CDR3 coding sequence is TGTGCCAGCAGCCCTGAGAGGACTAGATCAGAGACCCAGTACTTC.

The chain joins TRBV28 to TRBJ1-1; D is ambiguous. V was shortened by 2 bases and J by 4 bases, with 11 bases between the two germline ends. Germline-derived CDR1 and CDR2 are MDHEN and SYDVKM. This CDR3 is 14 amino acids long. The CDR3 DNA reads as TGTGCCAGCAGTTTAGGGCTGATAGGCACTGAAGCTTTCTTT. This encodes CASSLGLIGTEAFF.

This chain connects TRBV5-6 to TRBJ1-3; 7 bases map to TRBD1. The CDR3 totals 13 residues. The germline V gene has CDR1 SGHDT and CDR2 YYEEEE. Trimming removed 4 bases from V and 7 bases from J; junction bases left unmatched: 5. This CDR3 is CASSMTGRNTIYF. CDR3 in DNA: TGTGCCAGCAGCATGACAGGGCGGAACACCATATATTTT.

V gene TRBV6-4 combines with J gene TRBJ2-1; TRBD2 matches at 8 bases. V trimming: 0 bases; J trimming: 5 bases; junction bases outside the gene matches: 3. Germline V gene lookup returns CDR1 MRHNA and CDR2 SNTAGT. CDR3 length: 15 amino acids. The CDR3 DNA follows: TGTGCCAGCAGTGACTCGAGCGGGAGCCACAATGAGCAGTTCTTC. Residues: CASSDSSGSHNEQFF.

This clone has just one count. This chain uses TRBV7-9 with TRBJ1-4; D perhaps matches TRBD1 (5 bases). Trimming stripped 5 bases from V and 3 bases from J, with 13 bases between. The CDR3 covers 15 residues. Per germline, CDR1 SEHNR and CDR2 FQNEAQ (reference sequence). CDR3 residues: CASSPGHRPNEKLFF. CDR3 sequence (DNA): TGTGCCAGCAGCCCAGGACACAGGCCTAATGAAAAACTGTTTTTT.

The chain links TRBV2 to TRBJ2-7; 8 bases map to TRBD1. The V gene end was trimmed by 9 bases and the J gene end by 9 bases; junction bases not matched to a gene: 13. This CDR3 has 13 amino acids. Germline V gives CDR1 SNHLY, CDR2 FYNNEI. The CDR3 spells CASTQGQGTGQYF. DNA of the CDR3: TGTGCCAGTACTCAAGGACAGGGAACTGGGCAGTACTTC.